Described below is a single T cell receptor beta chain sequence and its context. The antigen is undetermined. The sample originates from a study of CD4+ T cells in melanoma. Study-level points and caveats: CD8+ T cell, macrophage and B cell function reportedly correlated with neoantigen-specific CD4+ T cells. Neoantigen-specific CD4+ T cells in melanoma reportedly had diverse differentiation states.

The repertoire was sequenced with immunoSEQ multiplex PCR; TCRdb's copy has only in-frame clones and lacks some. Of about 110,000 clones in the sample, around 92% were seen once. V trimming: 2 bases; J trimming: 5 bases; junction bases outside the gene matches: 8. Germline CDR1 reads SGHVS; CDR2 reads FQNEAQ. CDR3 length: 16 residues. Material for sequencing was peripheral blood. V gene TRBV7-8 combines with J gene TRBJ2-5; 10 bases fit TRBD1. The origin of this receptor is a human donor with melanoma. For the CDR3, the DNA is TGTGCCAGCAGCTTATCCCTGACAGGGGGCGGGGAGACCCAGTACTTC. It encodes CASSLSLTGGGETQYF.